The 3 T cell receptor beta chains given below trace back to one sample, sequenced in a study of OX40 agonist ivuxolimab in advanced cancers. Libraries were made using the immunoSEQ multiplex PCR assay. TCRdb re-hosts the immuneACCESS table, in-frame sequences only. Its copies lack some clones; in the studies checked, an unresolved V gene accounts for under half of them, and the cause for the rest is not known. This sample gives around 77,000 clones in total; 65% to 90% of them show up just once. The ten largest account for more than 0.6% of the sample. The sequencing here drew on CD4+ or CD8+ T cells sorted from blood, taken in a trial of the OX40 agonist ivuxolimab. The origin of the receptors is an adult with an advanced solid tumor such as melanoma, head and neck, liver or kidney cancer.

The rearrangement uses TRBV18 and TRBJ1-6; 9 nucleotides line up with TRBD1. The trim removed 6 bases at V and 8 bases at J, leaving 2 bases unmatched. CDR1 and CDR2 from the germline V gene are KGHSH and LQKENI. The CDR3 extends over 13 amino acids. CDR3: CASSGDRDSPLHF. CDR3 coding DNA: TGTGCCAGCTCCGGGGACAGGGATTCACCCCTCCACTTT.

The rearrangement links TRBV7-9 to TRBJ1-4, with D maybe TRBD1 (6 bases). The CDR3 extends over 14 amino acids. CDR1 is SEHNR, CDR2 FQNEAQ, per germline (reference sequence). Trimming cost V 5 bases and J 5 bases, with 12 bases left between them. CDR3 sequence reads: CASSPSQGNEKLFF. The CDR3 coding sequence is TGTGCCAGCAGCCCCTCCCAGGGGAATGAAAAACTGTTTTTT.

This clone was recorded a few times. V usage is TRBV2 and J usage is TRBJ1-3; perhaps TRBD1 as D (5 bases). V gave up 8 bases and J gave up 8 bases, with 16 bases separating them. This CDR3 comprises 13 residues. Germline V CDR1 and CDR2: SNHLY, FYNNEI. CDR3 sequence: CASRPRRGYTIYF. The CDR3 DNA sequence: TGTGCCAGCCGGCCAAGAAGGGGTTACACCATATATTTT. Combining the CDR3 with reference TRBV2 and TRBJ1-3 gives the whole variable domain EPEVTQTPSHQVTQMGQEVILRCVPISNHLYFYWYRQILGQKVEFLVSFYNNEISEKSEIFDDQFSVERPDGSNFTLKIRSTKLEDSAMYFCASRPRRGYTIYFGEGSWLTVV.